The 11 T cell receptor beta chains below all came from one sample that was sequenced in a study of cytomegalovirus exposure and HLA in healthy donors (dated by TCRdb to the late 2010s). Library construction relied on the immunoSEQ multiplex PCR assay. Drawn from immuneACCESS, this table holds only the in-frame rearrangements with V and J called that TCRdb kept. Clones are partly lost; checked studies trace under half to an unresolved V gene and leave the rest unexplained. The sample has 200,000 to 250,000 clones on record, just over 90% of them singletons. Roughly 1% of the sample lies in the top ten. Sequenced sample: PBMCs. The receptors were gathered from a woman younger than 35 in good health and CMV-seronegative.

The V call is TRBV27, the J call TRBJ2-7, with D unresolved. Germline CDR1 reads MNHEY; CDR2 reads SMNVEV (reference sequence). Between the trimmed V and J ends, which lost 6 bases and 6 bases, there was a span of 18 bases. The CDR3 is 14 amino acids. The CDR3 coding sequence is TGTGCCAGCAGCTCTAGTATTGGCCTCTTCGAGCAGTACTTC. Encoded protein: CASSSSIGLFEQYF.

This clone has only one observation. The chain uses TRBV6-5 and TRBJ1-2; TRBD1 might be the D (5 bases). This CDR3 has 16 residues. Trimming took 2 bases from V and 0 from J, leaving 13 bases between them. Germline loops: CDR1 MNHEY, CDR2 SVGAGI. This CDR3 is CASSYLSRAANYGYTF. The CDR3 region has the DNA TGTGCCAGCAGTTACCTTTCCAGGGCTGCTAACTATGGCTACACCTTC.

This chain links TRBV7-6 with TRBJ2-5; 15 bases are shared with TRBD2. V was pared by 1 base and J by 6 bases, with 18 bases of the junction left unmatched. CDR1 and CDR2 from the germline V gene are SGHVS and FNYEAQ. The CDR3 loop spans 21 amino acids. The DNA of the CDR3 is TGTGCCAGCAGCTTAGTACGGGGACTAGCGGGAGGAGCATCCTATACACAGACCCAGTACTTC. Its protein is CASSLVRGLAGGASYTQTQYF.

The chain uses TRBV7-8 and TRBJ1-1, with D possibly matching TRBD1 (5 bases). This CDR3 region has 16 residues. Trimming shortened V by 5 bases and J by 2 bases, and 18 bases separated the two germline ends. Germline V gene sequence: CDR1 SGHVS, CDR2 FQNEAQ. CDR3 sequence: CASSLFFLGDNTEAFF. DNA for the CDR3: TGTGCCAGCAGCCTCTTTTTTTTAGGGGATAACACTGAAGCTTTCTTT.

The chain recombines TRBV18 with TRBJ2-1, with D hard to call. The germline CDR1 and CDR2 sequences are KGHSH and LQKENI. Trimming shortened V by 2 bases and J by 7 bases, and 6 bases separated the two germline ends. The CDR3 has 12 amino acids. This chain's CDR3 is CASSPSPNEQFF. The CDR3 DNA follows: TGTGCCAGCTCACCATCCCCAAATGAGCAGTTCTTC.

The V gene is TRBV28, the J gene TRBJ1-1, with 8 positions matching TRBD1. The CDR3 loop spans 14 amino acids. Trimming cost V 8 bases and J 5 bases; bases outside gene matches: 10. Per germline, CDR1 MDHEN and CDR2 SYDVKM. CDR3 coding DNA: TGTGCCAGCTTTTCCAGGGGGCGAGGAACTGAAGCTTTCTTT. It specifies CASFSRGRGTEAFF.

The chain has TRBV29-1 and TRBJ2-5; TRBD2 agrees at 8 bases. The CDR3 has 12 residues. After removal of 5 bases from V and 3 bases from J, the junction contained 2 bases not matched to a gene. The germline gives CDR1 SQVTM, CDR2 ANQGSEA. The CDR3 region is CSVQTSEETQYF. The CDR3 DNA follows: TGCAGCGTTCAGACTAGCGAAGAGACCCAGTACTTC.

This chain joins TRBV27 and TRBJ2-1, with no clear D. Germline V CDR1 and CDR2: MNHEY, SMNVEV (reference sequence). The CDR3 runs 13 residues. The V gene lost 3 bases and the J gene lost 4 bases, with 7 bases spanning the gap. For the CDR3, the DNA is TGTGCCAGCAGTTTTTCCGGTTACAATGAGCAGTTCTTC. Protein sequence: CASSFSGYNEQFF.

The chain uses TRBV4-1 and TRBJ2-3; perhaps TRBD2 as D (6 bases). Looked up from germline, CDR1 is MGHRA and CDR2 is YSYEKL. The ends were cut back, 0 bases at V and 6 bases at J, with 7 bases in the middle. The CDR3 runs to 13 residues. This CDR3 is CASSQEEGDTQYF. The DNA for the CDR3 is TGCGCCAGCAGCCAAGAGGAGGGCGATACGCAGTATTTT.

This chain uses TRBV27 with TRBJ2-7; 13 bases agree with TRBD2. The CDR3 totals 17 residues. Losses at the gene ends were 5 bases for V and 1 base for J; bases not matched to a gene: 8. The germline V gene has CDR1 MNHEY and CDR2 SMNVEV (reference sequence). CDR3 nucleotide sequence: TGTGCCAGCAGTCCGTGGGGACTAGCGGGAAAATCCTACGAGCAGTACTTC. Translation: CASSPWGLAGKSYEQYF.

The chain has TRBV19 and TRBJ2-7; 9 bases align to TRBD1. Germline V lookup: CDR1 LNHDA, CDR2 SQIVND (reference sequence). The CDR3 is 14 amino acids. Trimming cost V 4 bases and J 4 bases; bases outside gene matches: 5. The CDR3 protein is CASSKQGAGYEQYF. Here the CDR3 DNA reads TGTGCCAGTAGTAAACAGGGGGCAGGGTACGAGCAGTACTTC.